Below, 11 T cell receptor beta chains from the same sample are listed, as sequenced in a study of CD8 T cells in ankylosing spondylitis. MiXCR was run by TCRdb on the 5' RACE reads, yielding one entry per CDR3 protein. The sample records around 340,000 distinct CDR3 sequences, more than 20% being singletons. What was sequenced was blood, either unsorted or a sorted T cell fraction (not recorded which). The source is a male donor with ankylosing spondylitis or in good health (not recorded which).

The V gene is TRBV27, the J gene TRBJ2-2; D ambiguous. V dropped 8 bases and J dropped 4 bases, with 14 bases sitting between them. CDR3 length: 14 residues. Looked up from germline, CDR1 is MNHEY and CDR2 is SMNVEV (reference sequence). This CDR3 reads CASHPRSSTGELFF. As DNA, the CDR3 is TGTGCCAGCCACCCCCGCAGCTCCACCGGGGAGCTGTTTTTT.

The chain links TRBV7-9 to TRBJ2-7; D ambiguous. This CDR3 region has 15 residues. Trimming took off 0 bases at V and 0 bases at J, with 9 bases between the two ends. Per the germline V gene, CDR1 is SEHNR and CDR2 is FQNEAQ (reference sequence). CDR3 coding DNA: TGTGCCAGCAGCTTAGCCCCGGGCCGCTCCTACGAGCAGTACTTC. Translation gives CASSLAPGRSYEQYF.

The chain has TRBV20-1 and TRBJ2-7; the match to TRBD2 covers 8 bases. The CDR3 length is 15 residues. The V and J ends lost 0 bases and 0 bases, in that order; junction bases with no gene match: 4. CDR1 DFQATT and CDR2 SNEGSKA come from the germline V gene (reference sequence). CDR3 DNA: TGCAGTGCTAGAGATACGGGGGGGGACTCCTACGAGCAGTACTTC. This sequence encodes CSARDTGGDSYEQYF.

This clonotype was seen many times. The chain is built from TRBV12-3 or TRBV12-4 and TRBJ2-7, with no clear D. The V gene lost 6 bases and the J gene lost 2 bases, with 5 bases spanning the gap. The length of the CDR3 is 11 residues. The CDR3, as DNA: TGTGCCAGCAGGAGTGCCTACGAGCAGTACTTC. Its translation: CASRSAYEQYF.

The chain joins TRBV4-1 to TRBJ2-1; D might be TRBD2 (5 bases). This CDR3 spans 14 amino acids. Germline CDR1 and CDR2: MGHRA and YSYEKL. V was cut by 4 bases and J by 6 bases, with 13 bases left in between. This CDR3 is CASSRHFEGNEQFF. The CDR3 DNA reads TGCGCCAGCAGCCGCCACTTTGAGGGCAATGAGCAGTTCTTC.

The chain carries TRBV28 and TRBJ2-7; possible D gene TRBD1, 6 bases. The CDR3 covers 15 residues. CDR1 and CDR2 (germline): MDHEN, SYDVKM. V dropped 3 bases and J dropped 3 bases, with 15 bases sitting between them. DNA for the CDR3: TGTGCCAGCAGTTTGAGGATTACAGGGCTCTACGAGCAGTACTTC. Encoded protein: CASSLRITGLYEQYF.

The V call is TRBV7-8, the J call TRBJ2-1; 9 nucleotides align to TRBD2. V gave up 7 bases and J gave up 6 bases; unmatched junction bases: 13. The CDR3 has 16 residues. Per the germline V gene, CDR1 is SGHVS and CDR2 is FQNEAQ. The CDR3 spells CASKDWGAGGGNEQFF. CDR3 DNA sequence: TGTGCCAGCAAGGACTGGGGAGCGGGGGGAGGCAATGAGCAGTTCTTC.

For the CDR3, the DNA is TGTGCCACCAGTGATTTGCGGGGAGGTGAGCAGTACTTC. Protein product: CATSDLRGGEQYF. The V and J genes are TRBV24-1 and TRBJ2-7; D perhaps matches TRBD2 (6 bases). In germline, CDR1 is KGHDR, CDR2 SFDVKD. This CDR3 spans 13 amino acids. With 0 bases removed from V and 7 bases from J, the gap between germline ends came to 9 bases.

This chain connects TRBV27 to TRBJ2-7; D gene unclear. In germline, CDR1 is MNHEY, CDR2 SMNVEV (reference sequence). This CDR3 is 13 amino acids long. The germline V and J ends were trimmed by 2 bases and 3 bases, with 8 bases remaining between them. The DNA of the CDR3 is TGTGCCAGCAGTTTAGGGGAAAACTACGAGCAGTACTTC. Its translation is CASSLGENYEQYF.

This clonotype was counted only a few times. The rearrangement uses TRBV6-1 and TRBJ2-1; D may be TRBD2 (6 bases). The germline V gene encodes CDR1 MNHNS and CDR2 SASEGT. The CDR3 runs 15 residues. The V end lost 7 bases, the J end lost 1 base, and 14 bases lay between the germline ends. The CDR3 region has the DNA TGTGCCAGCACGGCCAAGGGGACTTCCTACAATGAGCAGTTCTTC. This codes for CASTAKGTSYNEQFF.

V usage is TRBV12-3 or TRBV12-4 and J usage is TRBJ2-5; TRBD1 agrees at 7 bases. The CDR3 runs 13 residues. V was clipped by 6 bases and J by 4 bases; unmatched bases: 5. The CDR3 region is CASSLRQGETQYF. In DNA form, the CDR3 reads TGTGCCAGCAGCCTTCGACAGGGAGAGACCCAGTACTTC.